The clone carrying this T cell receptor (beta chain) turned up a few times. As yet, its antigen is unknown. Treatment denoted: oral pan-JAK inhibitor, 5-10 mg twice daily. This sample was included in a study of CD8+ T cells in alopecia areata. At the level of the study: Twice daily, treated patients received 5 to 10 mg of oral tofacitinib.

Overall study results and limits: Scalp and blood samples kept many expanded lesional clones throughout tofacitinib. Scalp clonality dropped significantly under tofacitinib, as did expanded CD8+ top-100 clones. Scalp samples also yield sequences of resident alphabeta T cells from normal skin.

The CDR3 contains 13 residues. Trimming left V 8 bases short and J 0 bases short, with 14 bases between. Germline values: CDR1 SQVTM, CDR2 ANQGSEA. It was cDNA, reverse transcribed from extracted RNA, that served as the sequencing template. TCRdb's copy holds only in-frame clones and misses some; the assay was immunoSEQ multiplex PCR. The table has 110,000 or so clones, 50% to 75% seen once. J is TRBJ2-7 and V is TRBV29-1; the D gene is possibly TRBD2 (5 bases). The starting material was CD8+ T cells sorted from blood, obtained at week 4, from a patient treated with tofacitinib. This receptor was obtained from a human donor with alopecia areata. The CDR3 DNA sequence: TGCAGCTTCCAGAGCGGTAGCTCCTACGAGCAGTACTTC. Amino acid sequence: CSFQSGSSYEQYF.